Only one count was recorded for the clone carrying this T cell receptor (beta chain). Its target is not known. This entry comes from a study of STAT5B mutations in CD4+ large granular lymphocyte leukemia. Points from the study as a whole: TRBV06-family usage was enriched in top patient clones (8/27) versus controls (2/35).

This table comes from immunoSEQ multiplex PCR, and its TCRdb copy is limited to in-frame clones, with some not included. This table has 15,000 to 20,000 clones, roughly 83% appearing once. The CDR3 spans 15 residues. The junction had 6 bases not matched to a gene; V was cut back by 2 bases and J by 1 base. The germline V gene encodes CDR1 GTSNPN and CDR2 SVGIG (reference sequence). The receptor comes from a human donor in good health. Sequenced material: CD4+ T cells from blood buffy coats. The chain is built from TRBV30 and TRBJ1-1; TRBD1 matches at 8 bases. CDR3 DNA: TGTGCCTGGAGTCCCTACGACAGGGGGAACACTGAAGCTTTCTTT. Translated, it gives CAWSPYDRGNTEAFF.